This T cell receptor beta chain is from a study of cytomegalovirus exposure and HLA in healthy donors. With 60 Vbeta and 13 Jbeta primers, the PCR was carried out. TCRdb keeps only in-frame clones here, not all; method: immunoSEQ multiplex PCR. The sample contains 150,000 to 200,000 clones, about 75% of which appear only once. CDR1 is LNHDA, CDR2 SQIVND, per germline (reference sequence). Trimming pared 5 bases from V and 1 base from J, leaving 8 bases between. The CDR3 runs to 14 residues. The receptor's source is a man aged 35-49 years in good health and CMV-seropositive. The sequencing input was PBMCs. This rearrangement joins TRBV19 to TRBJ2-2; a weak D match, TRBD1 (6 bases). CDR3 sequence reads: CASSLQGNTGELFF. Here the CDR3 DNA reads TGTGCCAGTAGTCTACAGGGGAACACCGGGGAGCTGTTTTTT.